These 16 T cell receptor beta chains originate from one sample sequenced in a study of tumor-infiltrating lymphocytes in primary liver carcinoma (dated by TCRdb to 2015 to 2018). Total RNA and DNA were co-extracted from roughly 18-30 mg of bulk tissue with the AllPrep DNA/RNA mini kit, without cell sorting. The sequencer was an Illumina HiSeq 2500. A constant-region primer and ProtoScript II reverse transcriptase were used to reverse-transcribe TCRbeta-specific cDNA from approximately 450 ng total RNA. The TCRbeta libraries were prepared through three rounds of nested multiplex PCR following a slightly modified ARM-PCR procedure. Each of the first two PCR rounds ran for about 11 cycles using multiplex TRBV1-TRBV30 forward primers together with a Cbeta reverse primer. The public reads were reprocessed in TCRdb via fastp at Q25 and MiXCR, keeping in-frame beta chains. Every distinct CDR3 protein forms one entry, paired with its most common genes and DNA. The sample table contains under 200,000 distinct CDR3 sequences; only one count was recorded for around 81% of them. The ten top clones hold 15% to 20% of the sample.

The sequenced sample consisted of tumor tissue from primary liver carcinoma. Every receptor here comes from a man between 35 and 55 years old with primary liver carcinoma and hepatitis B virus infection.

As concerns this clonotype: Possible read error: a much larger clone is one base away. This likely comes from a read error, as the CDR3 has no conserved phenylalanine or tryptophan at its end. V gene TRBV28 combines with J gene TRBJ2-7; the D call may be TRBD1 or TRBD2 (5 bases each). In germline, CDR1 is MDHEN, CDR2 SYDVKM. There are 13 residues in the CDR3. Trimming left V 7 bases short and J 7 bases short, with 17 bases between. In DNA, the CDR3 is TGTGCCAGCACCTCCGCCCGGGGCGGAGAGCAGTACTTG. The encoded protein is CASTSARGGEQYL.

The chain has TRBV11-1 and TRBJ2-2, with 8 nucleotides matching TRBD2. The germline V gene encodes CDR1 SGHAT and CDR2 FQDESV (reference sequence). V shed 5 bases, J shed 15 bases, and the junction held 17 bases outside the gene matches. This CDR3 spans 15 amino acids. In DNA, the CDR3 is TGTGCCAGCAGCCTTAGCGGGGTGAACACCGAAGAGTTGTTTTTT. This translates into CASSLSGVNTEELFF.

The gene calls are TRBV2 and TRBJ2-7; D is unclear. Germline CDR1 reads SNHLY; CDR2 reads FYNNEI. This CDR3 has 13 residues. Trimming took 4 bases from V and 6 from J, leaving 13 bases between them. The CDR3 reads CASSAPGKGEQYF. CDR3 bases: TGTGCCAGCAGTGCTCCGGGCAAGGGCGAGCAGTACTTC.

The table lists this clonotype with many counts. The rearrangement links TRBV6-1 to TRBJ2-7, with 9 bases that match TRBD2. The V segment lost 5 bases and the J segment 2 bases; nucleotides outside the gene matches: 10. The CDR3 contains 16 residues. Germline lookup yields CDR1 MNHNS and CDR2 SASEGT. CDR3 DNA: TGTGCCAGCAGTACCATACCGGGACTAGCTCCCTACGAGCAGTACTTC. It yields the protein CASSTIPGLAPYEQYF.

This clonotype came up a few times. One end of the junction varies from germline; a read error may be responsible. J is TRBJ1-6 and V is TRBV11-1; D is ambiguous. Germline CDR1 SGHAT, CDR2 FQDESV (reference sequence). The CDR3 covers 13 residues. CDR3 DNA sequence: TGTGCCAGCAGCCGGATACTGGTTTCGCCCCTCCGCTTT. Protein product: CASSRILVSPLRF.

In DNA form, the CDR3 reads TGTGCCAGCAGCGCCTTACTAGCAAGCATCGTGGATACGCAGTATTTT. Its translation: CASSALLASIVDTQYF. V usage is TRBV9 and J usage is TRBJ2-3; possibly TRBD2 for D (6 bases). V was trimmed by 3 bases and J by 6 bases, leaving 20 bases between them. Per germline, CDR1 SGDLS and CDR2 YYNGEE. The CDR3 runs to 16 residues.

This clonotype was observed a few times. At one end the junction does not follow the germline gene, possibly because of a read error. This chain connects TRBV11-2 to TRBJ2-3; D possibly corresponds to TRBD1 (5 bases). The CDR3 has 14 residues. CDR1 is SGHAT, CDR2 FQNNGV, per germline. CDR3: CASSLNRQGVTQYF. The CDR3 coding sequence is TGTGCCAGTAGCTTAAACCGACAAGGGGTAACGCAGTATTTT.

This chain joins TRBV11-1 and TRBJ2-4, with TRBD2 matching over 8 bases. The CDR3 spans 17 residues. Germline values: CDR1 SGHAT, CDR2 FQDESV (reference sequence). The CDR3 loop is CDISLPGTSGTKNIQYF. As DNA, the CDR3 is TGTGACATCAGCCTTCCCGGGACTAGTGGGACCAAAAACATTCAGTACTTC.

As for this clonotype: The junction departs from the called germline gene at one end, perhaps through a read error. The rearrangement links TRBV4-2 to TRBJ2-1; TRBD1 matches 7 bases. The CDR3 consists of 17 residues. Germline V gives CDR1 LGHNA, CDR2 YNFKEQ. Here the CDR3 reads CASSQDQSPGQHNQQFF. The CDR3 coding sequence is TGTGCCAGCAGCCAAGATCAGAGCCCGGGACAGCACAATCAGCAGTTCTTC.

Turning to this clonotype: Germline is not matched at one junction end, which may reflect a read error. The V gene is TRBV6-6, the J gene TRBJ1-5; TRBD1 matches 7 bases. Germline assignment: CDR1 MNHNY and CDR2 SVGAGI (reference sequence). The CDR3 spans 15 residues. The chain's CDR3 is CASTPTGRGNQPQHF. CDR3 bases: TGTGCGAGCACCCCGACAGGGAGGGGCAATCAGCCCCAGCATTTT.

The chain is built from TRBV29-1 and TRBJ2-7, with a tentative D call TRBD1 (5 bases). The CDR3 consists of 12 residues. CDR1 SQVTM and CDR2 ANQGSEA come from the germline V gene. With 5 bases removed from V and 6 bases from J, the gap between germline ends came to 14 bases. The CDR3 bases are TGCAGCGTTAAGGCTGAGGACACCGAGCAGTACTTC. This encodes CSVKAEDTEQYF.

Details on this clonotype: Mismatch with germline at one junction end may stem from a read error. The chain is built from TRBV6-1 and TRBJ2-2; D is undetermined. The CDR3 is 16 residues long. CDR1 MNHNS and CDR2 SASEGT come from the germline V gene. This CDR3 is CASSEVPISLPRELFF. The CDR3 coding sequence is TGTGCAAGCAGTGAAGTCCCCATTAGCTTACCCAGGGAGCTGTTTTTT.

For this clonotype: One junction end disagrees with the germline gene, perhaps due to a read error. The rearrangement joins TRBV4-3 to TRBJ2-7; 9 positions agree with TRBD2. This CDR3 has 15 residues. Germline CDR1 reads LGHNA; CDR2 reads YSLEER. The CDR3 protein is CVSSPDRAGGYEQYF. The CDR3 DNA reads as TGCGTAAGCAGCCCCGATCGAGCGGGAGGCTACGAGCAGTATTTC.

This rearrangement joins TRBV13 to TRBJ1-2; 8 nucleotides line up with TRBD1. Germline CDR1 and CDR2: PRHDT and FYEKMQ (reference sequence). There are 14 residues in the CDR3. V was pared by 1 base and J by 8 bases, with 6 bases of the junction left unmatched. CDR3 protein: CASSLEGQVAGYTF. CDR3 DNA: TGTGCCAGCAGCTTAGAGGGACAGGTTGCGGGCTACACCTTC.

With respect to this clonotype: A much larger clone differs from this one at a single base, so this may be a read error. The chain combines TRBV14 with TRBJ2-5; D remains ambiguous. Germline V CDR1 and CDR2: SGHDN, FVKESK. CDR3 length: 15 residues. The CDR3 reads CDSSQDLGYQETQYF. The CDR3 nucleotides read TGTGACAGCAGCCAAGATCTGGGTTATCAAGAGACCCAGTACTTC. Full variable domain (outside the CDR3, taken from reference TRBV14 and TRBJ2-5): EAGVTQFPSHSVIEKGQTVTLRCDPISGHDNLYWYRRVMGKEIKFLLHFVKESKQDESGMPNNRFLAERTGGTYSTLKVQPAELEDSGVYFCDSSQDLGYQETQYFGPGTRLLVL.

About this clonotype: Since no conserved phenylalanine or tryptophan closes the CDR3, a read error is the likely cause. V is TRBV11-1 and J is TRBJ2-7, with a possible D match to TRBD2 (6 bases). The CDR3 length is 15 residues. Germline assignment: CDR1 SGHAT and CDR2 FQDESV (reference sequence). With 7 bases removed from V and 0 bases from J, the gap between germline ends came to 16 bases. The CDR3 nucleotides are TGTGCCAGCATCTCATTCCGGGACTCCTCCTACGAGCAGTACTCC. It yields the protein CASISFRDSSYEQYS.